Below are 25 T cell receptor beta chains sequenced from a single sample in a study of Ad26.COV2.S vaccination and SARS-CoV-2 variants. Treatment denoted: over 15 received Ad26.COV2.S at low or high dose, single or two shots; 5 received placebo; per-sample allocation not given. Samples analyzed were those drawn on day 63 after the first vaccine or placebo injection. The repertoire was sequenced with immunoSEQ multiplex PCR; TCRdb's copy has only in-frame clones and lacks some. The sample records about 280,000 clones, around 87% being singletons. This sample comprised peripheral blood, obtained in a trial of Ad26.COV2.S vaccine versus placebo. The receptors originated from a person aged 18-60 years who received the Ad26.COV2.S COVID-19 vaccine or a placebo.

This clone was observed once. This rearrangement joins TRBV6-1 to TRBJ2-2; TRBD2 agrees at 10 bases. V was pared by 4 bases and J by 1 base, with 6 bases of the junction left unmatched. Germline CDR1 MNHNS, CDR2 SASEGT. This CDR3 has 17 amino acids. For the CDR3, the DNA is TGTGCCAGCAGTGTGCTAGCGGGAGTCCAGAACACCGGGGAGCTGTTTTTT. This sequence encodes CASSVLAGVQNTGELFF.

The chain has TRBV27 and TRBJ2-7, with D perhaps assigned TRBD1 or TRBD2 (5 bases each). This CDR3 contains 12 residues. The germline V gene encodes CDR1 MNHEY and CDR2 SMNVEV (reference sequence). Between the trimmed V and J ends, which lost 5 bases and 9 bases, there was a span of 14 bases. The CDR3: CASSPRGPGQYF. The CDR3 bases are TGTGCCAGCAGTCCCCGGGGCCCGGGGCAGTACTTC.

V is TRBV30 and J is TRBJ1-6; D is perhaps TRBD1 (5 bases). CDR3 length: 14 residues. Trimming removed 2 bases at V and 9 bases at J, with 14 bases between. CDR1 and CDR2 (germline): GTSNPN, SVGIG (reference sequence). CDR3 sequence reads: CAWSTGKGGSPLHF. Written as DNA, the CDR3 is TGTGCCTGGAGTACAGGCAAAGGAGGTTCACCCCTCCACTTT.

The chain carries TRBV12-3 or TRBV12-4 and TRBJ1-2, with a weak D call TRBD1 (5 bases). The V end lost 3 bases, the J end lost 7 bases, and 9 bases lay between the germline ends. This CDR3 region has 12 residues. The CDR3 sequence: CASSLAGIGYTF. CDR3 bases: TGTGCCAGCAGTTTGGCAGGGATTGGCTACACCTTC.

V gene TRBV5-5 combines with J gene TRBJ1-2, with TRBD1 matching over 7 bases. V was pared by 0 bases and J by 4 bases, with 9 bases of the junction left unmatched. The germline gives CDR1 SGHKS, CDR2 YYEKEE (reference sequence). The CDR3 extends over 16 amino acids. CDR3 protein: CASSLGARQGGYGYTF. CDR3 bases: TGTGCCAGCAGCTTGGGGGCCCGACAGGGCGGCTATGGCTACACCTTC.

This clone was seen once. V is TRBV15 and J is TRBJ2-7, with TRBD1 identical over 9 bases. CDR1 is LNHNV, CDR2 YYDKDF, per germline (reference sequence). The junction had 7 bases not matched to a gene; V was cut back by 3 bases and J by 1 base. There are 16 residues in the CDR3. The CDR3 reads CATSRAGQGSSYEQYF. For the CDR3, the DNA is TGTGCCACCAGCAGGGCGGGACAGGGTAGTTCCTACGAGCAGTACTTC. Full variable domain (remainder filled in from reference TRBV15 and TRBJ2-7): DAMVIQNPRYQVTQFGKPVTLSCSQTLNHNVMYWYQQKSSQAPKLLFHYYDKDFNNEADTPDNFQSRRPNTSFCFLDIRSPGLGDTAMYLCATSRAGQGSSYEQYFGPGTRLTVT.

This clone was seen just once. This chain links TRBV11-1 with TRBJ2-1; 9 bases fit TRBD2. This CDR3 comprises 14 residues. Per germline, CDR1 SGHAT and CDR2 FQDESV (reference sequence). V was pared by 4 bases and J by 7 bases, with 5 bases of the junction left unmatched. The CDR3 DNA reads TGTGCCAGCAGCTCCGGGACTAGCTTGAATGAGCAGTTCTTC. Translation gives CASSSGTSLNEQFF.

The V and J genes are TRBV10-1 and TRBJ2-7; 11 bases match TRBD2. The ends lost 10 bases at V and 7 bases at J; junction bases unmatched: 18. The germline gives CDR1 WNHNN, CDR2 SYGVQD (reference sequence). The CDR3 is 16 amino acids. CDR3 nucleotide sequence: TGCGCCAATGGGGGGGGGTCGACTAGCGGGACTGGTGAGCAGTACTTC. Its protein is CANGGGSTSGTGEQYF.

This clone has only one observation. The J gene is TRBJ2-7, the V gene TRBV6-2 or TRBV6-3; 12 bases map to TRBD2. Germline CDR1 reads MNHEY; CDR2 reads SVGEGT. J lost 5 bases, V lost 2 bases, and 13 bases had no gene match. This CDR3 comprises 18 residues. The CDR3 sequence is CASSYAPGLAGDGDEQYF. In DNA, the CDR3 is TGTGCCAGCAGTTACGCCCCGGGACTAGCGGGCGACGGGGACGAGCAGTACTTC.

This chain joins TRBV5-1 and TRBJ2-7, with D perhaps TRBD1 (6 bases). V dropped 2 bases and J dropped 0 bases, with 9 bases sitting between them. The CDR3 runs to 14 residues. Looked up from germline, CDR1 is SGHRS and CDR2 is YFSETQ. CDR3 region: CASSFQGTSYEQYF. The CDR3, as DNA: TGCGCCAGCAGCTTTCAGGGGACCTCCTACGAGCAGTACTTC.

The chain has TRBV5-1 and TRBJ2-7, with no clear D. The CDR3 is 13 amino acids. Trimming stripped 2 bases from V and 2 bases from J, with 8 bases between. The germline V gene encodes CDR1 SGHRS and CDR2 YFSETQ. CDR3 in amino acids: CASSFDGAYEQYF. The CDR3 DNA is TGCGCCAGCAGCTTTGACGGTGCCTACGAGCAGTACTTC.

The rearrangement uses TRBV7-9 and TRBJ2-3, with TRBD2 as a possible D gene (6 bases). Trimming took off 5 bases at V and 5 bases at J, with 17 bases between the two ends. The CDR3 has 15 amino acids. CDR1 and CDR2 (germline): SEHNR, FQNEAQ (reference sequence). The CDR3 here is CASSPMGGAEDTQYF. The CDR3 DNA reads TGTGCCAGCAGCCCTATGGGGGGAGCGGAAGATACGCAGTATTTT.

The chain employs TRBV4-3 and TRBJ2-7; TRBD2 might be the D (5 bases). From germline, CDR1 is LGHNA and CDR2 YSLEER. The CDR3 extends over 17 amino acids. Trimming took off 4 bases at V and 0 bases at J, with 19 bases between the two ends. CDR3 nucleotide sequence: TGCGCCAGCAGCCCACTCGTAGGAGGACCGAGCTCCTACGAGCAGTACTTC. Translation: CASSPLVGGPSSYEQYF.

J is TRBJ1-1 and V is TRBV12-3 or TRBV12-4; D is uncertain. V gave up 6 bases and J gave up 0 bases, with 8 bases separating them. CDR3 length: 13 amino acids. As DNA, the CDR3 is TGTGCCAGCAGCACCTGGATGAACACTGAAGCTTTCTTT. Encoded protein: CASSTWMNTEAFF.

The V and J genes are TRBV19 and TRBJ2-4, with D uncertain. Trimming stripped 6 bases from V and 0 bases from J, with 12 bases between. This CDR3 comprises 15 residues. CDR1 and CDR2 (germline): LNHDA, SQIVND (reference sequence). For the CDR3, the DNA is TGTGCCAGTAGAAAAACCAGACTAGCCAAAAACATTCAGTACTTC. This encodes CASRKTRLAKNIQYF.

V usage is TRBV6-5 and J usage is TRBJ1-1, with D possibly matching TRBD1 (5 bases). This CDR3 is built from 13 residues. Trimming shortened V by 11 bases and J by 1 base, and 14 bases separated the two germline ends. Per the germline V gene, CDR1 is MNHEY and CDR2 is SVGAGI. CDR3 sequence reads: CAARFGGNTEAFF. CDR3 DNA: TGTGCCGCGCGGTTCGGGGGGAACACTGAAGCTTTCTTT.

This CDR3 is CASSWTGGGFEAFF. CDR3 DNA sequence: TGCGCCAGCAGTTGGACAGGGGGAGGTTTTGAAGCTTTCTTT. The chain combines TRBV10-2 with TRBJ1-1; 10 nucleotides line up with TRBD1. J lost 7 bases, V lost 5 bases, and 7 bases had no gene match. The CDR3 spans 14 residues. Germline values: CDR1 WSHSY, CDR2 SAAADI.

This sequence joins TRBV6-2 or TRBV6-3 and TRBJ1-2, with D possibly matching TRBD1 (6 bases). Germline V gene lookup returns CDR1 MNHEY and CDR2 SVGEGT. This CDR3 comprises 14 residues. Trimming took 2 bases from V and 4 from J, leaving 11 bases between them. CDR3 DNA sequence: TGTGCCAGCAGTTACGGGGCAGGGGTCTATGGCTACACCTTC. It translates to CASSYGAGVYGYTF.

The chain carries TRBV6-4 and TRBJ2-3, with 13 nucleotides matching TRBD2. The CDR3 spans 18 residues. J was trimmed by 4 bases and V by 5 bases; bases with no gene match: 12. Germline V lookup: CDR1 MRHNA, CDR2 SNTAGT. CDR3 DNA sequence: TGTGCCAGCAGTCTTGGGACTAGCGGGGCCTTCCAGCCAGATACGCAGTATTTT. Its protein is CASSLGTSGAFQPDTQYF.

The chain combines TRBV28 with TRBJ2-3; D unresolved. This CDR3 is built from 16 residues. The V gene lost 1 base and the J gene lost 0 bases, with 11 bases spanning the gap. Germline lookup yields CDR1 MDHEN and CDR2 SYDVKM. DNA of the CDR3: TGTGCCAGCAGTTTATACGGCTTTATTAGCACAGATACGCAGTATTTT. This translates into CASSLYGFISTDTQYF.

This clone was recorded only once. This sequence joins TRBV7-9 and TRBJ2-2; the match to TRBD1 covers 9 bases. J was trimmed by 4 bases and V by 4 bases; bases with no gene match: 10. This CDR3 comprises 17 residues. CDR1 SEHNR and CDR2 FQNEAQ come from the germline V gene (reference sequence). The CDR3: CASSYSRGQGRTGELFF. The CDR3 nucleotides are TGTGCCAGCAGCTATTCACGGGGACAGGGACGCACCGGGGAGCTGTTTTTT.

This chain uses TRBV6-5 with TRBJ1-2, with TRBD1 matching 10 bases. CDR1 and CDR2 from the germline V gene are MNHEY and SVGAGI. J gave up 2 bases and V 6 bases, and 3 bases lay outside the gene matches. CDR3 length equals 14 residues. The CDR3 sequence: CASRSGQGNYGYTF. As DNA, the CDR3 is TGTGCCAGCAGATCGGGACAGGGGAACTATGGCTACACCTTC.

The chain has TRBV29-1 and TRBJ2-7; the D gene could be TRBD1 or TRBD2 (6 bases each). The germline CDR1 and CDR2 sequences are SQVTM and ANQGSEA. The CDR3 has 15 amino acids. The V and J ends lost 6 bases and 0 bases respectively, with 18 bases between them. CDR3: CSVAGEGGSSYEQYF. Written as DNA, the CDR3 is TGCAGCGTAGCCGGTGAAGGGGGGAGCTCCTACGAGCAGTACTTC.

The chain links TRBV30 to TRBJ1-2, with 9 nucleotides matching TRBD1. The germline V gene encodes CDR1 GTSNPN and CDR2 SVGIG (reference sequence). V lost 2 bases to trimming and J lost 5 bases; unmatched junction nucleotides: 3. There are 13 residues in the CDR3. This CDR3 is CAWSLGQGYGYTF. The CDR3, as DNA: TGTGCCTGGAGTCTGGGACAGGGATATGGCTACACCTTC.

The V and J genes are TRBV18 and TRBJ1-1, with 10 bases matching TRBD1. The CDR3 runs 16 residues. Per the germline V gene, CDR1 is KGHSH and CDR2 is LQKENI. The V gene end was trimmed by 3 bases and the J gene end by 0 bases; junction bases not matched to a gene: 4. The CDR3 DNA reads as TGTGCCAGCTCACCCGGACAGGGGGTTATGAACACTGAAGCTTTCTTT. This codes for CASSPGQGVMNTEAFF. Looking up the rest from reference TRBV18 and TRBJ1-1 gives the full variable domain: NAGVMQNPRHLVRRRGQEARLRCSPMKGHSHVYWYRQLPEEGLKFMVYLQKENIIDESGMPKERFSAEFPKEGPSILRIQQVVRGDSAAYFCASSPGQGVMNTEAFFGQGTRLTVV.